These T cell receptor beta chains were read from a single sample in a study of PD-1 blockade in classical Hodgkin lymphoma. This table comes from immunoSEQ multiplex PCR, and its TCRdb copy is limited to in-frame clones, with some not included. The data show 40,000 to 55,000 clones, with about 90% seen just once and just over 9% held by the top ten. Here the sequenced sample was peripheral blood mononuclear cells (PBMCs), taken at baseline. These receptors came from a human donor with classical Hodgkin lymphoma. The CDR3 runs from the conserved cysteine through the conserved F or W. D genes are given only for firm matches. Clone size is stated in some rows and not others, as once, few, many or a class when expanded.

V: TRBV10-3
J: TRBJ1-1
D: .
size: .
CDR3: CAISDGGLGTEAFF
DNA: TGTGCCATCAGTGACGGGGGTTTGGGCACTGAAGCTTTCTTT

V: TRBV9
J: TRBJ1-5
D: .
size: .
CDR3: CASSVVGDQPQHF
DNA: TGTGCCAGCAGCGTAGTCGGGGATCAGCCCCAGCATTTT

V: TRBV4-1
J: TRBJ2-1
D: .
size: .
CDR3: CASSHLGSNEQFF
DNA: TGCGCCAGCAGCCACTTGGGATCAAATGAGCAGTTCTTC

V: TRBV7-6
J: TRBJ2-3
D: TRBD2
size: .
CDR3: CASSLLSWAGGSADTQYF
DNA: TGTGCCAGCAGCTTGTTAAGTTGGGCGGGGGGCTCTGCAGATACGCAGTATTTT

V: TRBV7-8
J: TRBJ1-2
D: TRBD1
size: .
CDR3: CASSIDRDYGYTF
DNA: TGTGCCAGCAGTATAGACAGGGACTATGGCTACACCTTC

V: TRBV6-1
J: TRBJ2-7
D: .
size: .
CDR3: CASSEGGAKYEQYF
DNA: TGTGCCAGCAGTGAAGGGGGCGCCAAGTACGAGCAGTACTTC

V: TRBV28
J: TRBJ1-5
D: TRBD1
size: .
CDR3: CASSPRQGGQPQHF
DNA: TGTGCCAGCAGTCCAAGACAGGGAGGTCAGCCCCAGCATTTT

V: TRBV5-6
J: TRBJ2-1
D: TRBD1
size: .
CDR3: CASSLGDSYNEQFF
DNA: TGTGCCAGCAGCTTGGGGGACAGTTACAATGAGCAGTTCTTC

V: TRBV19
J: TRBJ2-7
D: .
size: few
CDR3: CASSKTGTYYEQYF
DNA: TGTGCCAGTAGTAAAACCGGGACCTACTACGAGCAGTACTTC

V: TRBV7-9
J: TRBJ1-1
D: .
size: once
CDR3: CASSFWGYEAFF
DNA: TGTGCCAGCAGCTTCTGGGGCTATGAAGCTTTCTTT

V: TRBV19
J: TRBJ2-5
D: .
size: .
CDR3: CASSIGGGQIQETQYF
DNA: TGTGCCAGTAGTATTGGAGGGGGACAGATACAAGAGACCCAGTACTTC

V: TRBV5-8
J: TRBJ2-7
D: .
size: .
CDR3: CASSCWPRGALYEQYF
DNA: TGTGCCAGCAGCTGTTGGCCCCGGGGGGCGCTTTACGAGCAGTACTTC

V: TRBV25-1
J: TRBJ2-7
D: .
size: .
CDR3: CASSEYVSYEQYF
DNA: TGTGCCAGCAGTGAATATGTTTCCTACGAGCAGTACTTC

V: TRBV4-1
J: TRBJ1-5
D: TRBD1
size: .
CDR3: CASSHLTGLGQPQHF
DNA: TGCGCCAGCAGCCACTTGACAGGGTTGGGTCAGCCCCAGCATTTT

V: TRBV6-1
J: TRBJ2-3
D: TRBD2
size: .
CDR3: CASSAATSGSDTQYF
DNA: TGTGCCAGCAGCGCCGCGACTAGCGGCTCAGATACGCAGTATTTT

V: TRBV7-9
J: TRBJ1-1
D: .
size: .
CDR3: CASSLVSAAEAFF
DNA: TGTGCCAGCAGCTTAGTTTCGGCAGCTGAAGCTTTCTTT

V: TRBV28
J: TRBJ1-5
D: TRBD1
size: .
CDR3: CASSRDRTGINQPQHF
DNA: TGTGCCAGCAGCCGAGACCGGACAGGAATCAATCAGCCCCAGCATTTT

V: TRBV28
J: TRBJ1-4
D: .
size: .
CDR3: CASSFPNNEKLFF
DNA: TGTGCCAGCAGTTTCCCAAATAATGAAAAACTGTTTTTT

V: TRBV2
J: TRBJ1-5
D: .
size: .
CDR3: CASRGDNWGISNQPQHF
DNA: TGTGCCAGCAGGGGGGACAACTGGGGGATTAGCAATCAGCCCCAGCATTTT

V: TRBV20-1
J: TRBJ1-1
D: .
size: .
CDR3: CSAAGETEAFF
DNA: TGCAGTGCAGCAGGGGAAACTGAAGCTTTCTTT

V: TRBV5-3
J: TRBJ1-2
D: TRBD1
size: .
CDR3: CARSLWDRASYGYTF
DNA: TGTGCCAGAAGCTTGTGGGACAGAGCTTCGTATGGCTACACCTTC

V: TRBV29-1
J: TRBJ2-1
D: .
size: .
CDR3: CANVQAPHNEQFF
DNA: TGCGCGAATGTGCAGGCGCCCCACAATGAGCAGTTCTTC

V: TRBV5-1
J: TRBJ1-1
D: .
size: .
CDR3: CASSFETGPLGTEAFF
DNA: TGCGCCAGCAGCTTTGAAACAGGACCTCTCGGGACTGAAGCTTTCTTT

V: TRBV10-3
J: TRBJ2-3
D: .
size: .
CDR3: CAISEGVDTQYF
DNA: TGTGCCATCAGTGAGGGGGTGGATACGCAGTATTTT